The 5 T cell receptor beta chains reported below all come from one sample, sequenced in a study of cytomegalovirus exposure and HLA in healthy donors. Both 60 Vbeta primers and 13 Jbeta primers went into the PCR. Assay used: immunoSEQ multiplex PCR; TCRdb lists only in-frame clones, some missing. The sample shows around 140,000 clones, around four fifths of them seen only once. Sequenced material: PBMCs. Receptors were obtained from a man aged 40-55 years in good health and CMV-seronegative.

J is TRBJ1-3 and V is TRBV28, with D perhaps matching TRBD1 (5 bases). This CDR3 is built from 14 residues. CDR1 is MDHEN, CDR2 SYDVKM, per germline. Trimming cost V 3 bases and J 8 bases, with 14 bases left between them. CDR3 amino acids: CASSLGGARDTIYF. CDR3 sequence (DNA): TGTGCCAGCAGTTTGGGAGGGGCCCGGGACACCATATATTTT.

The V and J genes are TRBV19 and TRBJ1-2, with D perhaps matching TRBD1 (6 bases). Germline values: CDR1 LNHDA, CDR2 SQIVND (reference sequence). Trimming took off 7 bases at V and 6 bases at J, with 12 bases between the two ends. The CDR3 length is 12 residues. This CDR3 is CASTPAGDGYTF. The CDR3 DNA reads as TGTGCCAGTACCCCGGCAGGGGATGGCTACACCTTC.

This chain connects TRBV18 to TRBJ2-2; tentative D call: TRBD1 (6 bases). V shed 2 bases and J shed 6 bases, with 13 bases lying between them. Germline V gives CDR1 KGHSH, CDR2 LQKENI. This CDR3 spans 15 amino acids. The DNA for the CDR3 is TGTGCCAGCTCACCATCCCACTCAGGGGCCGGGGAGCTGTTTTTT. Amino acid sequence: CASSPSHSGAGELFF.

This clone has a single count. The CDR3 loop reads CASSFGTSGEQETQYF. DNA for the CDR3: TGTGCCAGCAGCTTCGGGACTAGCGGAGAACAAGAGACCCAGTACTTC. The chain has TRBV5-4 and TRBJ2-5; 11 bases map to TRBD2. The CDR3 covers 16 residues. Germline V gives CDR1 SGHNT, CDR2 YYREEE (reference sequence). V gave up 2 bases and J gave up 2 bases; unmatched junction bases: 5.

This chain links TRBV5-4 with TRBJ2-5; D possibly corresponds to TRBD2 (6 bases). Germline assignment: CDR1 SGHNT and CDR2 YYREEE (reference sequence). With 4 bases removed from V and 5 bases from J, the gap between germline ends came to 21 bases. CDR3 size: 16 residues. CDR3 amino acids: CASSPPGLGVLETQYF. Written as DNA, the CDR3 is TGTGCCAGCAGCCCGCCGGGACTCGGGGTGCTCGAGACCCAGTACTTC.